This T cell receptor (beta chain) was captured in a study of human T cells and chemical hapten exposure. One entry per CDR3 protein results from TCRdb running MiXCR on the RACE reads. The sample has about 380,000 distinct CDR3 sequences, about 5.1% seen once. The time point was: pre-sensitization, week 0. Specified treatment: therapeutic diphenylcyclopropenone sensitization with weekly scalp DPC. The J segment lost 7 bases and the V segment lost 2 bases, leaving 4 bases of the junction unmatched. The CDR3 totals 13 residues. The receptor was derived from a woman aged 45-65 years with alopecia areata. Some clones in this sample may be carry-over from other donors' samples. V usage is TRBV12-3 or TRBV12-4 and J usage is TRBJ1-1, with 7 nucleotides matching TRBD1. Sample: whole blood, taken in connection with sensitization to the hapten diphenylcyclopropenone (DPC). The CDR3 DNA is TGTGCCAGCAGTTTATACAGGGGTAGTGAAGCTTTCTTT. This translates into CASSLYRGSEAFF.